The clone carrying this T cell receptor beta chain was counted ten times or more. The antigen remains undetermined. Template switching added a universal primer site; cDNA carried unique molecular identifiers. Each CDR3 protein is one row after TCRdb ran MiXCR on the 5' RACE reads. The sample lists about 150,000 distinct CDR3 sequences, under 4.5% occurring once. Every one of the donors was a healthy Caucasian. The data belong to a study of identical twins. Study observations and caveats: Without tracking the same donors, conclusions rested on cross-sectional statistical analysis.

The sequence came from a young man in good health. The material sequenced was memory T cells sorted from blood.

The CDR3 DNA reads as TGTGCCAGCAGCCCAGGGGCAATCTATGGCTACACCTTC. Translating gives CASSPGAIYGYTF. The chain links TRBV7-9 to TRBJ1-2; weak D call: TRBD1 (6 bases). The germline CDR1 and CDR2 sequences are SEHNR and FQNEAQ (reference sequence). The V and J ends lost 5 bases and 4 bases respectively, with 11 bases between them. The CDR3 length is 13 residues.